A few counts support the clone carrying this T cell receptor (beta chain). Its antigen is undetermined. There are 17 residues in the CDR3. From germline, CDR1 is SGHTA and CDR2 FQGNSA. V lost 2 bases to trimming and J lost 2 bases; unmatched junction nucleotides: 5. The primer mix had 60 Vbeta and 13 Jbeta primers. Assay: immunoSEQ multiplex PCR; the TCRdb copy retains only in-frame clones and omits some. The sample shows roughly 180,000 clones, 65% to 85% of them seen only once. This sample stems from a study of cytomegalovirus exposure and HLA in healthy donors. Study conclusions and caveats: Some V segments (TRBV6-2 and TRBV6-3 among them) were excluded as indistinguishable. Further analysis was carried out later, and it showed several of the most significant clusters appearing linked to common viral pathogens. Per a later analysis, HLA-associated TCR beta chains showed more clonal expansion than other, equally common TCR beta chains. Altogether, 170 or so TCR beta chains were recorded as cytomegalovirus-associated.

The chain has TRBV7-2 and TRBJ2-2; 10 nucleotides agree with TRBD2. This sequence originates from a woman between 50 and 59 years old in good health and CMV-seropositive. Material for sequencing was PBMCs. DNA for the CDR3: TGTGCCAGCAGCTTAAATAGCGGGGGGACCAACACCGGGGAGCTGTTTTTT. Amino acids: CASSLNSGGTNTGELFF.